The 14 T cell receptor beta chains listed next were all sequenced from one sample in a study of T-cell reconstitution after alpha-beta-depleted transplantation in children. The TCRbeta library was prepared with unique molecular identifiers. TCRdb independently ran MiXCR on the PCR reads; one entry per CDR3 protein. The table shows 200,000 to 250,000 distinct CDR3 sequences, with about 8.7% occurring only once. Sequencing was performed on PBMCs, mostly from graft donor cells, taken 360 days after TCRalphabeta/CD19-depleted stem cell transplant. These receptors originate from a male patient under 10 years old who had a stem cell transplant for acute myeloid leukemia, so the T cells may come from the graft donor.

This clonotype showed up just a few times. The gene calls are TRBV11-2 and TRBJ1-3; D is possibly TRBD1 (5 bases). The CDR3 sequence is 18 residues long. V lost 4 bases, J lost 4 bases, and 23 bases lay in between. Per the germline V gene, CDR1 is SGHAT and CDR2 is FQNNGV. The CDR3 bases are TGTGCCAGCAGCTGGGGGTGGGCTGCCGGGCTCAGGGGAAACACCATATATTTT. Translating it yields CASSWGWAAGLRGNTIYF.

The rearrangement joins TRBV9 to TRBJ2-7; TRBD2 might be the D (6 bases). The V gene's germline CDR1 is SGDLS and CDR2 YYNGEE. The length of the CDR3 is 14 residues. The V end lost 3 bases, the J end lost 2 bases, and 12 bases lay between the germline ends. In DNA, the CDR3 is TGTGCCAGCAGCGCCCCGCGGGGACCCTACGAGCAGTACTTC. Protein: CASSAPRGPYEQYF.

The J gene is TRBJ1-1, the V gene TRBV20-1, with TRBD1 matching 11 bases. The CDR3 has 14 amino acids. V lost 1 base and J lost 3; bases outside the gene matches: 1. The germline gives CDR1 DFQATT, CDR2 SNEGSKA (reference sequence). The CDR3 loop reads CSARGDRGDTEAFF. In DNA form, the CDR3 reads TGCAGTGCTAGAGGGGACAGGGGGGACACTGAAGCTTTCTTT.

The chain uses TRBV29-1 and TRBJ2-1; TRBD2 matches 9 bases. The V segment lost 1 base and the J segment 4 bases; nucleotides outside the gene matches: 5. Germline-derived CDR1 and CDR2 are SQVTM and ANQGSEA. The CDR3 is 15 amino acids. The CDR3 loop reads CSVEGLAGGYNEQFF. In nucleotides, the CDR3 is TGCAGCGTTGAAGGGCTGGCGGGGGGGTACAATGAGCAGTTCTTC.

CDR3 residues: CASNGVSYEQYV. DNA for the CDR3: TGTGCCAGCAACGGGGTCTCCTACGAGCAGTACGTC. V gene TRBV6-5 combines with J gene TRBJ2-7; possibly TRBD2 for D (5 bases). The V end was cut by 7 bases, the J end by 0 bases, with 7 bases between. The CDR3 sequence is 12 residues long. Germline CDR1 MNHEY, CDR2 SVGAGI.

This clonotype has a handful of counts. The V and J genes are TRBV19 and TRBJ2-2; 7 bases line up with TRBD2. Trimming cost V 8 bases and J 4 bases; bases outside gene matches: 13. This CDR3 contains 16 residues. Looked up from germline, CDR1 is LNHDA and CDR2 is SQIVND (reference sequence). DNA for the CDR3: TGTGCCAGTCACGATTTGCGGGAGCCGGGCACCGGGGAGCTGTTTTTT. Protein sequence: CASHDLREPGTGELFF.

In its sample, this clonotype was seen a few times. The chain joins TRBV10-3 to TRBJ2-1; TRBD2 matches 8 bases. Germline V gives CDR1 ENHRY, CDR2 SYGVKD. The CDR3 covers 14 residues. Trimming cost V 4 bases and J 4 bases; bases outside gene matches: 3. CDR3 bases: TGTGCCATCAGTGGAGGGACTAGTTACAATGAGCAGTTCTTC. It is translated as CAISGGTSYNEQFF.

This chain uses TRBV20-1 with TRBJ2-7, with TRBD1 matching over 8 bases. This CDR3 contains 19 residues. Germline values: CDR1 DFQATT, CDR2 SNEGSKA (reference sequence). V gave up 3 bases and J gave up 0 bases; unmatched junction bases: 19. The CDR3 loop reads CSARSGLRQGPKSSYEQYF. CDR3 in DNA: TGCAGTGCTAGGAGTGGGTTGAGACAGGGGCCAAAAAGCTCCTACGAGCAGTACTTC.

This clonotype was picked up a small number of times. V and J are TRBV6-9 and TRBJ2-5; 7 bases agree with TRBD2. The CDR3 has 18 amino acids. The germline V gene encodes CDR1 MNHGY and CDR2 SVAAGI. Losses at the gene ends were 5 bases for V and 5 bases for J; bases not matched to a gene: 20. CDR3 coding DNA: TGTGCCAGCAGTCAAATTGCCATTCGCGGGAGCGTGAAGGAGACCCAGTACTTC. Translated: CASSQIAIRGSVKETQYF.

The sample holds many counts of this clonotype. This rearrangement joins TRBV29-1 to TRBJ1-1; 10 positions match TRBD1. Germline V gene sequence: CDR1 SQVTM, CDR2 ANQGSEA. Trimming at V came to 5 bases and at J to 1 base, leaving 4 bases not matched to a gene. The CDR3 consists of 14 residues. The CDR3 is CSVFRDRGNTEAFF. CDR3 DNA sequence: TGCAGCGTTTTCCGGGACAGGGGGAACACTGAAGCTTTCTTT.

There are many counts of this clonotype. The rearrangement uses TRBV7-3 and TRBJ2-1, with D possibly being TRBD2 (6 bases). V lost 7 bases and J 9 bases, leaving 13 bases between the germline ends. The germline V gene has CDR1 SGHTA and CDR2 FQGTGA. CDR3 length: 12 amino acids. The CDR3 nucleotides are TGTGCCAGCACCTACGACGGGGGTGAGCAGTTCTTC. As protein: CASTYDGGEQFF.

This clonotype appeared many times. The rearrangement joins TRBV20-1 to TRBJ2-5; tentative D call: TRBD1 (5 bases). Trimming shortened V by 3 bases and J by 3 bases, and 20 bases separated the two germline ends. The CDR3 has 16 residues. Germline CDR1 DFQATT, CDR2 SNEGSKA (reference sequence). This chain's CDR3 is CSASLRTSSAKETQYF. As DNA, the CDR3 is TGCAGTGCTAGCCTCCGGACATCCAGCGCGAAAGAGACCCAGTACTTC.

The chain links TRBV20-1 to TRBJ1-2; unclear D gene. CDR3 length equals 14 residues. The germline gives CDR1 DFQATT, CDR2 SNEGSKA (reference sequence). The V end lost 7 bases, the J end lost 4 bases, and 19 bases lay between the germline ends. DNA for the CDR3: TGCAGTGGGGTCCGCAGTGAGAGTAGCTATGGCTACACCTTC. Translating gives CSGVRSESSYGYTF.

V usage is TRBV24-1 and J usage is TRBJ2-5; possibly TRBD2 for D (5 bases). In germline, CDR1 is KGHDR, CDR2 SFDVKD. The CDR3 length is 14 residues. Deletions cut 2 bases from V and 1 base from J, with 7 bases between. The CDR3 nucleotides read TGTGCCACCAGTGATTCGGCGGGCCAAGAGACCCAGTACTTC. Protein product: CATSDSAGQETQYF.